This entry lists 13 T cell receptor beta chains sequenced from one sample in a study of shared T cell receptors in the human thymus. Libraries were prepared by immunoSEQ multiplex PCR; TCRdb keeps only in-frame clonotypes and omits some of them. The sample yields 500,000 to 850,000 clones, more than 75% seen once. The same sample was also studied in work on human thymus T cells.

Sequenced input: thymocytes. Every receptor here comes from a boy less than two years old with a congenital heart defect.

In its sample, this clone was seen a few times. This chain links TRBV28 with TRBJ1-2; D remains ambiguous. This CDR3 spans 13 amino acids. Looked up from germline, CDR1 is MDHEN and CDR2 is SYDVKM. V lost 3 bases to trimming and J lost 4 bases, with 9 bases between them. DNA for the CDR3: TGTGCCAGCAGTTTTCCCCTTGTCTATGGCTACACCTTC. It is translated as CASSFPLVYGYTF.

This chain links TRBV9 with TRBJ2-7; 8 bases agree with TRBD2. The CDR3 is 13 residues long. Germline trimming cut 4 bases from V and 6 bases from J; bases unmatched to any gene: 6. In germline, CDR1 is SGDLS, CDR2 YYNGEE. CDR3 sequence reads: CASSQARGGEQYF. Written as DNA, the CDR3 is TGTGCCAGCAGCCAAGCACGGGGGGGCGAGCAGTACTTC.

The gene calls are TRBV7-9 and TRBJ2-5; a possible D gene is TRBD2 (5 bases). Germline CDR1 reads SEHNR; CDR2 reads FQNEAQ (reference sequence). This CDR3 has 15 amino acids. The V end was cut by 10 bases, the J end by 2 bases, with 20 bases between. The CDR3 DNA sequence: TGTGCCACAACACCGGGATTAATTGTTCAAGAGACCCAGTACTTC. This translates into CATTPGLIVQETQYF.

This chain links TRBV5-4 with TRBJ1-2, with D maybe TRBD1 (6 bases). Trimming shortened V by 4 bases and J by 2 bases, and 18 bases separated the two germline ends. CDR1 SGHNT and CDR2 YYREEE come from the germline V gene (reference sequence). The CDR3 is 16 residues long. Here the CDR3 DNA reads TGTGCCAGCAGCGACATTAGAGGCAGGGGAAACTATGGCTACACCTTC. Its translation is CASSDIRGRGNYGYTF.

This sequence joins TRBV19 and TRBJ2-7, with a possible D match to TRBD2 (5 bases). The CDR3 is 17 amino acids. Looked up from germline, CDR1 is LNHDA and CDR2 is SQIVND (reference sequence). The V end lost 6 bases, the J end lost 2 bases, and 23 bases lay between the germline ends. CDR3 nucleotide sequence: TGTGCCAGTAGGCCTACCGGAAACCTGGACTGGGCCTACGAGCAGTACTTC. Amino acid sequence: CASRPTGNLDWAYEQYF.

The chain employs TRBV29-1 and TRBJ1-2; TRBD1 matches 9 bases. From germline, CDR1 is SQVTM and CDR2 ANQGSEA. The CDR3 totals 12 residues. The V gene end was trimmed by 0 bases and the J gene end by 7 bases; junction bases not matched to a gene: 0. CDR3 loop: CSVEETGGGYTF. CDR3 nucleotides: TGCAGCGTTGAAGAGACAGGGGGTGGCTACACCTTC.

The V call is TRBV4-3, the J call TRBJ1-1; D unresolved. CDR1 is LGHNA and CDR2 is YSLEER in the germline V gene. V lost 1 base to trimming and J lost 6 bases, with 18 bases between them. CDR3 length equals 16 residues. DNA of the CDR3: TGCGCCAGCAGCCAAGGAGCGCTCGGGGAAGGCGCTGAAGCTTTCTTT. It specifies CASSQGALGEGAEAFF.

For the CDR3, the DNA is TGTGCCAGCAGCTGTGAAAACCTACAGGGGGCGAATTGGGGCTACACCTTC. Its translation is CASSCENLQGANWGYTF. This rearrangement joins TRBV11-2 to TRBJ1-2, with 9 positions matching TRBD1. There are 17 residues in the CDR3. After removal of 4 bases from V and 8 bases from J, the junction contained 17 bases not matched to a gene. The germline V gene has CDR1 SGHAT and CDR2 FQNNGV.

The rearrangement uses TRBV6-5 and TRBJ1-6; 9 positions match TRBD1. Germline-derived CDR1 and CDR2 are MNHEY and SVGAGI. This CDR3 is built from 16 residues. V was pared by 2 bases and J by 7 bases, with 6 bases of the junction left unmatched. The CDR3 nucleotides are TGTGCCAGCAGTTACAAGTTACAGGGGGCGAATTCACCCCTCCACTTT. This encodes CASSYKLQGANSPLHF.

This chain joins TRBV15 and TRBJ2-1; 8 bases agree with TRBD2. Germline values: CDR1 LNHNV, CDR2 YYDKDF (reference sequence). The J segment lost 8 bases and the V segment lost 5 bases, leaving 5 bases of the junction unmatched. CDR3 length: 13 residues. CDR3 coding DNA: TGTGCCACCAGCCACCCGGGAGGGGATGAGCAGTTCTTC. Translating it yields CATSHPGGDEQFF.

This clone was seen only once. This chain joins TRBV7-6 and TRBJ2-1, with D possibly TRBD2 on 6 matching bases. V gave up 1 base and J gave up 7 bases, with 17 bases separating them. Germline CDR1 is SGHVS and CDR2 is FNYEAQ. The CDR3 sequence is 16 residues long. The CDR3 sequence: CASSLVGGVFLNEQFF. DNA for the CDR3: TGTGCCAGCAGCTTAGTAGGCGGGGTGTTCTTGAATGAGCAGTTCTTC.

The gene calls are TRBV19 and TRBJ2-1, with 8 bases lining up with TRBD2. This CDR3 region has 19 residues. V lost 1 base, J lost 0 bases, and 11 bases stayed unmatched. CDR1 is LNHDA, CDR2 SQIVND, per germline (reference sequence). CDR3 DNA sequence: TGTGCCAGTAGTATAGGCTGGCTAGCGGGCCCCGACTCCTACAATGAGCAGTTCTTC. This translates into CASSIGWLAGPDSYNEQFF.

V gene TRBV4-3 combines with J gene TRBJ1-2, with 7 bases matching TRBD1. The CDR3 is 17 residues long. The V and J ends lost 0 bases and 13 bases, in that order; junction bases with no gene match: 20. From germline, CDR1 is LGHNA and CDR2 YSLEER. The CDR3 protein is CASSQDRGHRTSRGATF. DNA for the CDR3: TGCGCCAGCAGCCAAGACCGGGGGCACCGCACGTCCAGGGGGGCCACCTTC.